This T cell receptor (beta chain) emerged from a study of T cell responses to AZD1222 COVID-19 vaccine. General study points: There were mostly white British donors and more females than males, and clonal diversity was possibly underestimated. The number of AZD1222 recipients seropositive at baseline was only five to seven. Close to half of all spike-specific TCRs reportedly target regions of the variants that are unmutated.

Sequencing was performed with immunoSEQ multiplex PCR; in TCRdb, only in-frame clones are kept and a portion is missing. Of 160,000 or so clones detected, more than 70% appear once; the ten largest clones hold 5.5%. About this clone itself: What it binds is unknown.

J gave up 8 bases and V 4 bases, and 7 bases lay outside the gene matches. This CDR3 spans 13 amino acids. This receptor was identified in an adult in good health. The rearrangement joins TRBV12-3 or TRBV12-4 to TRBJ1-2; 7 nucleotides align to TRBD1. The sample here was peripheral blood, taken on day 0 of AZD1222 vaccination. This CDR3 reads CASSSTGKGGYTF. The CDR3 DNA reads TGTGCCAGCAGTTCGACAGGGAAGGGAGGCTACACCTTC.